The sequence of this T cell receptor (beta chain) was determined in a study of CD8 T cells in Susac syndrome. Per germline, CDR1 KGHSH and CDR2 LQKENI. V dropped 5 bases and J dropped 5; count of bases not matched to a gene: 0. CDR3 length: 12 residues. It was with random hexamers that about 0.45 to 1 ug RNA was reverse transcribed. TCRdb processed the immunoSEQ multiplex PCR reads anew with MiXCR; each CDR3 protein has one entry. Here the sample spans 170,000 or so distinct CDR3 sequences, about 94% being singletons. The sample was CD4+ T cells from PBMCs. The chain joins TRBV18 to TRBJ2-1; TRBD1 aligns across 7 bases. This TCR derives from a human donor with Susac syndrome. CDR3 amino acids: CASSGQDNEQFF. The CDR3 DNA follows: TGTGCCAGCTCAGGACAGGACAATGAGCAGTTCTTC.